This TCR beta chain was identified during a study of OX40 agonist ivuxolimab in advanced cancers. Study at large: Enrollees could have had prior anti-PD-1, anti-PD-L1 or anti-CTLA-4 therapy, which more than 30% had received.

Clones were sequenced by immunoSEQ multiplex PCR, and TCRdb holds only the in-frame ones, with some missing. Among more than 75,000 clones listed, around 90% were seen once. The sequence was obtained from an adult with an advanced solid tumor such as melanoma, head and neck, liver or kidney cancer. The source material was CD4+ or CD8+ T cells sorted from blood, sampled in a trial of the OX40 agonist ivuxolimab.

CDR3 DNA sequence: TGTGCCAGCAGTACCGCTCGGACAGGGAAAGAACTAAACACCATATATTTT. Amino acids: CASSTARTGKELNTIYF. This chain connects TRBV27 to TRBJ1-3; 8 bases fit TRBD1. From germline, CDR1 is MNHEY and CDR2 SMNVEV (reference sequence). The CDR3 is made up of 17 amino acids. V dropped 5 bases and J dropped 6; count of bases not matched to a gene: 15.